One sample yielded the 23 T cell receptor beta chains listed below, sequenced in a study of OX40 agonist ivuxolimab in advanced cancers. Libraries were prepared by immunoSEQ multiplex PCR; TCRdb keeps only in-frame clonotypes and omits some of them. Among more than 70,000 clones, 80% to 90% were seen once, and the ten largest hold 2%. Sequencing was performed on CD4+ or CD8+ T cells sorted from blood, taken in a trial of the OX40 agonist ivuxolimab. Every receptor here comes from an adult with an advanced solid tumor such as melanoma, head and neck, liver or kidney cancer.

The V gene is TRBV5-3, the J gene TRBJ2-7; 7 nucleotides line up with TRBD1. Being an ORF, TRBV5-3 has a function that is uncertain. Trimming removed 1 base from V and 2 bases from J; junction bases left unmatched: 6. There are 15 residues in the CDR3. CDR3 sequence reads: CARSLWWDRTYEQYF. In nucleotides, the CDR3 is TGTGCCAGAAGCTTGTGGTGGGACAGAACCTACGAGCAGTACTTC.

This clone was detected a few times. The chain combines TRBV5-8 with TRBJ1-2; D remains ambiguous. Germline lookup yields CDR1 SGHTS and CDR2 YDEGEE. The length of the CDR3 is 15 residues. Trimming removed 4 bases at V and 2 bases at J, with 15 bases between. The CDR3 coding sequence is TGTGCCAGCAGCCACACTTCGACGTACAACTATGGCTACACCTTC. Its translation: CASSHTSTYNYGYTF.

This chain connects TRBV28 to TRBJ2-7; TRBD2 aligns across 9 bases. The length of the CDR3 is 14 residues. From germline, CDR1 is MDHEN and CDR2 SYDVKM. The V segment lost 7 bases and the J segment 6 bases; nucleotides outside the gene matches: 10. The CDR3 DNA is TGTGCCAGCAACCGGGTAGCGGGGGAGCGCGAGCAGTACTTC. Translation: CASNRVAGEREQYF. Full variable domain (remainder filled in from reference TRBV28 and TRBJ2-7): DVKVTQSSRYLVKRTGEKVFLECVQDMDHENMFWYRQDPGLGLRLIYFSYDVKMKEKGDIPEGYSVSREKKERFSLILESASTNQTSMYLCASNRVAGEREQYFGPGTRLTVT.

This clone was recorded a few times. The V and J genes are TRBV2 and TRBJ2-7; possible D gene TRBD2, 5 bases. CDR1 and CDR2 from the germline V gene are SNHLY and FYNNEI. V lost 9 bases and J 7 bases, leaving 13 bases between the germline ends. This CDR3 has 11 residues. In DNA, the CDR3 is TGTGCCAGTTCGTGGTCGGGGGAGCAGTACTTC. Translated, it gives CASSWSGEQYF.

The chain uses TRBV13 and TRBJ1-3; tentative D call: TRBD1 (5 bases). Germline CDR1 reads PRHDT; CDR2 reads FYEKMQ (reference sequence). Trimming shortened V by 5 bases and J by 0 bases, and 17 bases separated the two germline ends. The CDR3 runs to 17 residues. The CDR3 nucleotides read TGTGCCAGCAGCCCTCTGGGGCGGGATAACTCTGGAAACACCATATATTTT. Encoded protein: CASSPLGRDNSGNTIYF.

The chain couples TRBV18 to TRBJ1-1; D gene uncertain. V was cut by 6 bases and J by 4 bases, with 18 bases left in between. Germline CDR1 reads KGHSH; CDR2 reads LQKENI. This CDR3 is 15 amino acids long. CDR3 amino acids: CASSLPPPNPTEAFF. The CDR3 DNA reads TGTGCCAGCTCTCTCCCCCCACCGAATCCCACTGAAGCTTTCTTT.

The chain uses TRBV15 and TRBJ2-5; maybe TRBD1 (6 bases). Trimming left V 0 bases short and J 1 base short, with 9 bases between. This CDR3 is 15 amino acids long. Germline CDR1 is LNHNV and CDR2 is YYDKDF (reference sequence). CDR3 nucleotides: TGTGCCACCAGCAGAGATATGGGGGCCCAAGAGACCCAGTACTTC. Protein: CATSRDMGAQETQYF.

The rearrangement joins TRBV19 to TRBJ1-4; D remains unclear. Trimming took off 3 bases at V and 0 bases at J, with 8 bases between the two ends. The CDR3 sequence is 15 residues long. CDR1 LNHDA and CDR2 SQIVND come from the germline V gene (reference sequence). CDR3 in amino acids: CASSIGFATNEKLFF. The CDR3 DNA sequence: TGTGCCAGTAGTATTGGATTTGCAACTAATGAAAAACTGTTTTTT.

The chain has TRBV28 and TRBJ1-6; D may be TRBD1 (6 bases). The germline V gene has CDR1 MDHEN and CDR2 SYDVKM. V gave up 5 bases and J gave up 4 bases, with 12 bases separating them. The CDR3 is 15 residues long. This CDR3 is CASSPEQGYNSPLHF. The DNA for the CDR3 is TGTGCCAGCAGTCCGGAACAGGGTTATAATTCACCCCTCCACTTT.

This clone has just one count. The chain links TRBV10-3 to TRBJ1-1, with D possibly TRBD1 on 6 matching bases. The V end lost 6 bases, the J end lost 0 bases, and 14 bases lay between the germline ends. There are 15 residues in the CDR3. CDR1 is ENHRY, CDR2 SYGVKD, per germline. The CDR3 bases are TGTGCCATCAGATTAAACAGGGAATTGAACACTGAAGCTTTCTTT. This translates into CAIRLNRELNTEAFF.

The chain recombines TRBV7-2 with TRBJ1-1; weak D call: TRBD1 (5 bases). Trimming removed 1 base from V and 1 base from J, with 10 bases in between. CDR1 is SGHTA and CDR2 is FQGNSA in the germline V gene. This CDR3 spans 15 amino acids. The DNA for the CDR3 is TGTGCCAGCAGCTTAGGGGGGATACGGAACACTGAAGCTTTCTTT. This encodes CASSLGGIRNTEAFF.

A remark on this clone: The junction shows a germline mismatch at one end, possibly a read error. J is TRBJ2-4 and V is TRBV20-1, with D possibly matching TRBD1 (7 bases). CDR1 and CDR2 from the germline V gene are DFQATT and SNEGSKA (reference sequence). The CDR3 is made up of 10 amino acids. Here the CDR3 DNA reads TGCAGTGCTGGCGGGACAGCTCGAAACTTC. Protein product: CSAGGTARNF.

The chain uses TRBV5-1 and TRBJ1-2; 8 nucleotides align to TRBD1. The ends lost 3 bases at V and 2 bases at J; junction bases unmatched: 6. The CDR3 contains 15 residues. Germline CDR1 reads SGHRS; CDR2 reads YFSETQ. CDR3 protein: CASSSGQDWNYGYTF. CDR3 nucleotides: TGCGCCAGCAGCTCGGGACAGGACTGGAACTATGGCTACACCTTC.

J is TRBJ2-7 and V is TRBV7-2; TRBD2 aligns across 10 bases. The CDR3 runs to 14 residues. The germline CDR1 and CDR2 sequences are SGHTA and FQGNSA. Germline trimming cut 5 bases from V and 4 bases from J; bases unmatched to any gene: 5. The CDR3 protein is CASSLERGGYEQYF. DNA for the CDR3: TGTGCCAGCAGCCTCGAGCGGGGGGGATACGAGCAGTACTTC.

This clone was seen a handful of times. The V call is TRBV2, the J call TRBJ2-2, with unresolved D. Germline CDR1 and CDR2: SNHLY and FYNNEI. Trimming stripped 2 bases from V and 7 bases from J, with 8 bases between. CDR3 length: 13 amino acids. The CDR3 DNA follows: TGTGCCAGCAGTGAACAACCGGACGGGGAGCTGTTTTTT. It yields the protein CASSEQPDGELFF.

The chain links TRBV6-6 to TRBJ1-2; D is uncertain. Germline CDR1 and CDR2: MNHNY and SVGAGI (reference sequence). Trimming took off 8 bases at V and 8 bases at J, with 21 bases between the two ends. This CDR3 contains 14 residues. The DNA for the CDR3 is TGTGCCAGCTACTCTTTAGAGGGAGGAGGGGGCTACACCTTC. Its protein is CASYSLEGGGGYTF.

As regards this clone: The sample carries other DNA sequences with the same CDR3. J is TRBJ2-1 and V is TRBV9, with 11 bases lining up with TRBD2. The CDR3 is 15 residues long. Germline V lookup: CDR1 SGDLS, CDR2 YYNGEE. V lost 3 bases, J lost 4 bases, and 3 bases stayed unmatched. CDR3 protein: CASSARLAGYNEQFF. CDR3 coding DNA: TGTGCCAGCAGCGCGAGACTAGCGGGGTACAATGAGCAGTTCTTC.

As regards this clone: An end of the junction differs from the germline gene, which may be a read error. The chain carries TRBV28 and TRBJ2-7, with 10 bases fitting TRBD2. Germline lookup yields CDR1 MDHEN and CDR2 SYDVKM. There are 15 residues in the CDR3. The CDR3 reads CVSSPLLAGVYEQYF. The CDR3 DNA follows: TGTGTCAGCAGTCCCCTCCTAGCGGGGGTCTACGAGCAGTACTTC.

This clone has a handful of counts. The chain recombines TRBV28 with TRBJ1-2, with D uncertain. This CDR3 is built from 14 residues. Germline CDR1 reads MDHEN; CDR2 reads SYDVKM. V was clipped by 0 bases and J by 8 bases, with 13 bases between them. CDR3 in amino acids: CASSLWGKETGYTF. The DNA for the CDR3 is TGTGCCAGCAGTTTATGGGGAAAAGAGACAGGCTACACCTTC.

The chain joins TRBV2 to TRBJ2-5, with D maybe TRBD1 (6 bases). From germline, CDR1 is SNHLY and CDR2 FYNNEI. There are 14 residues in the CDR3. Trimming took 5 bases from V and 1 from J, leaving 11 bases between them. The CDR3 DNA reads TGTGCCAGCAGTTCTAACAGGGCCCAAGAGACCCAGTACTTC. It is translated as CASSSNRAQETQYF.

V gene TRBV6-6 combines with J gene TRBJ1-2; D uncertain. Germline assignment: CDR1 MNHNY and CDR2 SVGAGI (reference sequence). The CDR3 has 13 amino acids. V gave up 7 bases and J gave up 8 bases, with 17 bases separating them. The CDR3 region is CASTPTREWGYTF. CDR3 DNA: TGTGCCAGCACCCCGACCCGGGAGTGGGGCTACACCTTC.

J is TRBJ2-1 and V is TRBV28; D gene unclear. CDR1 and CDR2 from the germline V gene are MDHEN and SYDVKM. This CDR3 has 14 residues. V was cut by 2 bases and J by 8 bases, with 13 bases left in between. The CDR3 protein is CASSLRDWKYEQFF. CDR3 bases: TGTGCCAGCAGTTTACGCGACTGGAAATATGAGCAGTTCTTC.

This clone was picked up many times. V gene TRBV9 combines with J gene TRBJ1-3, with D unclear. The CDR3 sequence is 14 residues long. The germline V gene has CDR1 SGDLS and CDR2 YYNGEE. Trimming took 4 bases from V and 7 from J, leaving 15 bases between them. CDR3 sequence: CASSLDPAGNTIYF. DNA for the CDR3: TGTGCCAGCAGCCTTGACCCAGCGGGCAACACCATATATTTT.